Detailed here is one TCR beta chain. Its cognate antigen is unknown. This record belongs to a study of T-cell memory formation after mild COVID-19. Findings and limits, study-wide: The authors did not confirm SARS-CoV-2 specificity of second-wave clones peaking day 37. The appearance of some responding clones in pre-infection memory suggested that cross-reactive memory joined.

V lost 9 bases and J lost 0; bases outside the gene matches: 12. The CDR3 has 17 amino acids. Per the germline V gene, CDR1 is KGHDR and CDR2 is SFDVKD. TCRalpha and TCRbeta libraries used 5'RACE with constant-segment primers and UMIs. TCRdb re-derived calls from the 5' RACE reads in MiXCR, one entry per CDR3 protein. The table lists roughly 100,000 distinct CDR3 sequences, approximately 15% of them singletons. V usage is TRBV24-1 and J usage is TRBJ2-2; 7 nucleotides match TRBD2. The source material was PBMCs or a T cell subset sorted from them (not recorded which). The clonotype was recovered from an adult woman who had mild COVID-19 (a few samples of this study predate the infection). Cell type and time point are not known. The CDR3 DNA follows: TGTGCCACCCCCCGCCGGGCGGGAGAGGCGAACACCGGGGAGCTGTTTTTT. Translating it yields CATPRRAGEANTGELFF.